The table lists the clone carrying this TCR beta chain with many counts. From RNA transcripts, TCR beta CDR3 regions were amplified. First-round RT-PCR targeting the TCR CDR3 was performed with the HTBI primer set. TCRdb analysed the multiplex PCR reads with MiXCR anew, one entry per CDR3 protein. The sample lists approximately 400,000 distinct CDR3 sequences, around 14% seen once, with approximately 32% in the top ten. Patients with uncontrolled infections, other autoimmune diseases, pregnancy or lactation were excluded. This sample was taken from a study of T cells in Graves' hyperthyroidism and ophthalmopathy. There are 13 residues in the CDR3. Unmatched junction bases numbered 4, after V lost 6 bases and J lost 5 bases. The germline CDR1 and CDR2 sequences are MDHEN and SYDVKM.

Sequenced material: blood. The V call is TRBV28, the J call TRBJ2-1, with 7 bases identical to TRBD1. This sequence was found in a woman aged 25-40 years with Graves' hyperthyroidism. DNA for the CDR3: TGTGCCAGCAGCTCTGGGACAGACAATGAGCAGTTCTTC. It specifies CASSSGTDNEQFF.